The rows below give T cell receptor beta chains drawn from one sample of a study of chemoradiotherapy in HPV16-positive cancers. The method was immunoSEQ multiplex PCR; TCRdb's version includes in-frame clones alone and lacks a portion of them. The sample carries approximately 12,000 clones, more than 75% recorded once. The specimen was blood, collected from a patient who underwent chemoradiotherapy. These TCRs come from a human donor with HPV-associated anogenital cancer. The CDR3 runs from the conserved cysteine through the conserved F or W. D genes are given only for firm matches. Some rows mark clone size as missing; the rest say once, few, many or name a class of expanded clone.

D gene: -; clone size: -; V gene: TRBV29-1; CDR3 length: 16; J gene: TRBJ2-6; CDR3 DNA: TGCAGCGTTGAACGGGACGTCGACTCTGGGGCCAACGTCCTGACTTTC; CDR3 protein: CSVERDVDSGANVLTF
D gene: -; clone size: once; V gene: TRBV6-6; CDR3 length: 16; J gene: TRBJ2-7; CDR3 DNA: TGTGCCAGCAGTTTTCCGGGCAGTACCCCCTCCTACGAGCAGTACTTC; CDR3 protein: CASSFPGSTPSYEQYF
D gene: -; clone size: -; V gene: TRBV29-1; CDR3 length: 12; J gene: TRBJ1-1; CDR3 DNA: TGCAGCGTTGGGAGACAGAACACTGAAGCTTTCTTT; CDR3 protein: CSVGRQNTEAFF
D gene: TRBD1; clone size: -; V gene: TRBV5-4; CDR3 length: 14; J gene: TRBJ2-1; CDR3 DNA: TGTGCCAGCAGCACGGGACAGGGGCTAGGGGAGCAGTTCTTC; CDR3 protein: CASSTGQGLGEQFF
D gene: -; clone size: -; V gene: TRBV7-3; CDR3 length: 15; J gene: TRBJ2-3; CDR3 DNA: TGTGCCAGCAGCTTAAGCGCGGGCGCCGGAGATACGCAGTATTTT; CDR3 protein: CASSLSAGAGDTQYF
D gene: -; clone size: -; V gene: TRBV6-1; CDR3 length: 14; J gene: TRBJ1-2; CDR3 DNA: TGTGCCAGCAGTGAAGACAGGCCGCGACAGGGCTACACCTTC; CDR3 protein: CASSEDRPRQGYTF
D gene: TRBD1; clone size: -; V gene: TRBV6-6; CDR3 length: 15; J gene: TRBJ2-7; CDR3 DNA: TGTGCCAGCAGTACCCGGGACAGGGGGCGCGGTGAGCAGTACTTC; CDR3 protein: CASSTRDRGRGEQYF
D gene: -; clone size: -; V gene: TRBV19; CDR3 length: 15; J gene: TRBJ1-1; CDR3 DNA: TGTGCCAGTACCGACCTGGACACCCGGAACACTGAAGCTTTCTTT; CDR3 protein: CASTDLDTRNTEAFF
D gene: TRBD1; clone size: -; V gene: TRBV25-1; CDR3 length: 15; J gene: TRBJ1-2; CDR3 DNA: TGTGCCAGCAGTGAATCCGGGACAGGGAACTATGGCTACACCTTC; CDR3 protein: CASSESGTGNYGYTF
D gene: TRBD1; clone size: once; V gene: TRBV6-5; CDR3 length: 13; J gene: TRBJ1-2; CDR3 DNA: TGTGCCAGCAGTCCGGGACAGTACTATGGCTACACCTTC; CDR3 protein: CASSPGQYYGYTF
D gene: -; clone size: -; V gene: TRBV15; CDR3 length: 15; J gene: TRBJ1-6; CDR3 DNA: TGTGCCACCAGCAGTGGGGGGCGAGAGAATTCACCCCTCCACTTT; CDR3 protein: CATSSGGRENSPLHF
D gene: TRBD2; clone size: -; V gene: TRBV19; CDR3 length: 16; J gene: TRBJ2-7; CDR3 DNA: TGTGCCAGTACCTCCGCGGGGGGCTACCCGGCCTACGAGCAGTACTTC; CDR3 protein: CASTSAGGYPAYEQYF
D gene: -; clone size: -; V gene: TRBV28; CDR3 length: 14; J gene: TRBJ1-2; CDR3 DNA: TGTGCCAGCACCGTTTTCGGGAGGGGGGGTGGCTACACCTTC; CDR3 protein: CASTVFGRGGGYTF
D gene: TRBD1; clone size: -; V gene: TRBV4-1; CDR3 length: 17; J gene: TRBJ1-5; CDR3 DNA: TGCGCCAGCAGCCCCGGAAACAGGGGTAGAAGCAATCAGCCCCAGCATTTT; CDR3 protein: CASSPGNRGRSNQPQHF
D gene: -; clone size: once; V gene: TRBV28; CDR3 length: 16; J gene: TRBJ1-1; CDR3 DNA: TGTGCCAGCAGTTTTCAGGGTGGTGGGATGAACACTGAAGCTTTCTTT; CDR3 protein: CASSFQGGGMNTEAFF
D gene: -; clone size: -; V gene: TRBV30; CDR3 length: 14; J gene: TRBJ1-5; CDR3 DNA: TGTGCCTGGAGTGCAGCCATGAGCAATCAGCCCCAGCATTTT; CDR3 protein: CAWSAAMSNQPQHF
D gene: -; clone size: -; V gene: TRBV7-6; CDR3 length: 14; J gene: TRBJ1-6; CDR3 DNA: TGTGCCAGCAGCTTAGGACAGACTAATTCACCCCTCCACTTT; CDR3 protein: CASSLGQTNSPLHF
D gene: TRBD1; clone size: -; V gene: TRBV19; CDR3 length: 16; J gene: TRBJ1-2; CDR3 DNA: TGTGCCAGTAGCCCCACGCTGGGACAGGTGTTTTATGGCTACACCTTC; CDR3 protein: CASSPTLGQVFYGYTF
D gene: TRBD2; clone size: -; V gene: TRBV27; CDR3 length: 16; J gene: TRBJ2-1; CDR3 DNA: TGTGCCAGCAGTGCATTACTAGCGGGGGGATACAATGAGCAGTTCTTC; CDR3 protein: CASSALLAGGYNEQFF
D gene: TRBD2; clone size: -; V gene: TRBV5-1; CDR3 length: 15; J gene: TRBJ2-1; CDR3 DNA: TGCGCCAGCAGCCTTAGCGGGGGGGCACCCAATGAGCAGTTCTTC; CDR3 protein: CASSLSGGAPNEQFF
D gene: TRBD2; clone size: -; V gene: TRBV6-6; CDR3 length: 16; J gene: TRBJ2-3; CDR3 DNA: TGTGCCAGCAGTAACCCCCTAGCGGGCATGACAGATACGCAGTATTTT; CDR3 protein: CASSNPLAGMTDTQYF
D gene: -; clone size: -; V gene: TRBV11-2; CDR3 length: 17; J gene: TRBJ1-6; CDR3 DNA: TGTGCCAGCAGCTTAGTACCCTTTTACAGGAGGGATTCACCCCTCCACTTT; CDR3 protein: CASSLVPFYRRDSPLHF
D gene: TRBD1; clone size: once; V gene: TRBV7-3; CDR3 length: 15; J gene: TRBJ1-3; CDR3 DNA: TGTGCCAGCAGCCCCGGGACAGTCCCTGGAAACACCATATATTTT; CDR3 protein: CASSPGTVPGNTIYF
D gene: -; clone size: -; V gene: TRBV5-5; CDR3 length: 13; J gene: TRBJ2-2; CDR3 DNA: TGTGCCAGCAGCTTTATAAACACCGGGGAGCTGTTTTTT; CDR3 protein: CASSFINTGELFF
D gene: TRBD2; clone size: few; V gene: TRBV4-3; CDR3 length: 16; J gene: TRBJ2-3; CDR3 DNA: TGCGCCAGCAGCCGTAGACTAGCGGAACCCACAGATACGCAGTATTTT; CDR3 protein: CASSRRLAEPTDTQYF
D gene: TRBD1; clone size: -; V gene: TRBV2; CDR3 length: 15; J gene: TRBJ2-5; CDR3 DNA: TGTGCCAGCAGCGACAGGGAAATCTCAAAAGAGACCCAGTACTTC; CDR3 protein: CASSDREISKETQYF
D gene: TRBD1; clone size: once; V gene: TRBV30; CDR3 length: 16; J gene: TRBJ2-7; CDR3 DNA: TGTGCCTGGAGTCCCGTCGGGGGGACAGGGTTTTACGAGCAGTACTTC; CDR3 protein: CAWSPVGGTGFYEQYF
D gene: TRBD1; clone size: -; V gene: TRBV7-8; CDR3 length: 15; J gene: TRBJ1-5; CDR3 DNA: TGTGCCAGCAGCCCTGGGGGACAGAACAATCAGCCCCAGCATTTT; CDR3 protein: CASSPGGQNNQPQHF
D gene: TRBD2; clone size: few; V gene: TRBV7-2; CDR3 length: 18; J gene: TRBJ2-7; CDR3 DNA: TGTGCCAGCAGCCGCCGATTTCATACTAGCGGGGGGGCCCACGAGCAGTACTTC; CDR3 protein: CASSRRFHTSGGAHEQYF
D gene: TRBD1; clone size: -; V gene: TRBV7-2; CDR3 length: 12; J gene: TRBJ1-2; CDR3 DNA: TGTGCCAGCAGCCTAGACAGGGCTGGCTACACCTTC; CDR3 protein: CASSLDRAGYTF
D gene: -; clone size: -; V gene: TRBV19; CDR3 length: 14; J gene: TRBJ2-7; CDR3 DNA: TGTGCCAGTAGTATAGATCACAGTTCGAGCGAGCAGTACTTC; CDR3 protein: CASSIDHSSSEQYF
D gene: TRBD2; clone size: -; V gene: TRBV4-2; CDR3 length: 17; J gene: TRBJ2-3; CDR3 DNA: TGTGCCAGCAGCCAAAGGGCTAGCGGAACTAGCACAGATACGCAGTATTTT; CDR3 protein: CASSQRASGTSTDTQYF
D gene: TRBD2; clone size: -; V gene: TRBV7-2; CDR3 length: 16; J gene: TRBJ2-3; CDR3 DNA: TGTGCCAGCAGCTTAGCAGGCGGGGGAATCACAGATACGCAGTATTTT; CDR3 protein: CASSLAGGGITDTQYF
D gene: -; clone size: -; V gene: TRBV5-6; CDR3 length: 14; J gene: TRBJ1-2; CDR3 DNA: TGTGCCAGCAGCCCGCGTCTGCAGGGCTATGGCTACACCTTC; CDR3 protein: CASSPRLQGYGYTF
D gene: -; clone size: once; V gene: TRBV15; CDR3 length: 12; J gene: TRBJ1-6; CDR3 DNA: TGTGCCACCAGCAGATTACAGGGACCCCTCCACTTT; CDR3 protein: CATSRLQGPLHF
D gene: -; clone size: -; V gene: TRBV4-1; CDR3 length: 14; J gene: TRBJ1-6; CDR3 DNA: TGCGCCAGCAGCCGCAGGGGAGATAATTCACCCCTCCACTTT; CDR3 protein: CASSRRGDNSPLHF